This entry lists 15 T cell receptor beta chains sequenced from one sample in a study of blood T cell repertoires in COVID-19. The protocol was immunoSEQ multiplex PCR, while the TCRdb copy is restricted to in-frame clones and leaves out a portion. The table includes some 200,000 clones, 70% to 90% detected once. The sequencing sample was made of peripheral blood. These receptors were obtained from an elderly man with acute or convalescent COVID-19.

The sample holds one count of this clone. The chain couples TRBV5-6 to TRBJ2-7; TRBD2 agrees at 8 bases. Germline trimming cut 0 bases from V and 0 bases from J; bases unmatched to any gene: 2. CDR3 size: 15 residues. CDR1 is SGHDT, CDR2 YYEEEE, per germline. DNA for the CDR3: TGTGCCAGCAGCTTGGGAGGACTAGCCTCCTACGAGCAGTACGTC. Amino acid sequence: CASSLGGLASYEQYV.

The chain combines TRBV7-2 with TRBJ2-3, with 11 bases aligning to TRBD2. The ends lost 3 bases at V and 0 bases at J; junction bases unmatched: 2. Germline V gene sequence: CDR1 SGHTA, CDR2 FQGNSA. This CDR3 has 16 amino acids. The CDR3 region is CASSLRLAGSTDTQYF. The CDR3 region has the DNA TGTGCCAGCAGCTTGAGACTAGCGGGAAGCACAGATACGCAGTATTTT.

This clone was counted once. J is TRBJ1-1 and V is TRBV6-6, with 9 bases aligning to TRBD1. Unmatched junction bases numbered 4, after V lost 2 bases and J lost 6 bases. Germline V lookup: CDR1 MNHNY, CDR2 SVGAGI (reference sequence). CDR3 length: 14 residues. CDR3 bases: TGTGCCAGCAGTTACCAGCGGACAGGGGCTGAAGCTTTCTTT. It yields the protein CASSYQRTGAEAFF.

In nucleotides, the CDR3 is TGTGCCAGCAGCCCCAGGACACATCATGAGGCGGACACTGAAGCTTTCTTT. This codes for CASSPRTHHEADTEAFF. This sequence joins TRBV7-9 and TRBJ1-1; D perhaps matches TRBD1 (5 bases). Germline lookup yields CDR1 SEHNR and CDR2 FQNEAQ (reference sequence). The length of the CDR3 is 17 residues. V was shortened by 5 bases and J by 3 bases, with 22 bases between the two germline ends.

The chain combines TRBV25-1 with TRBJ1-1; no definite D call. Deletions cut 1 base from V and 1 base from J, with 4 bases between. This CDR3 has 13 residues. Germline-derived CDR1 and CDR2 are MGHDK and SYGVNS. The CDR3 region has the DNA TGTGCCAGCAGTGAATTGGCGAACACTGAAGCTTTCTTT. Protein: CASSELANTEAFF.

This clone was detected only a few times. The chain combines TRBV2 with TRBJ2-5; TRBD2 aligns across 10 bases. CDR1 and CDR2 (germline): SNHLY, FYNNEI. The CDR3 length is 14 residues. The J segment lost 5 bases and the V segment lost 7 bases, leaving 7 bases of the junction unmatched. The CDR3 nucleotides are TGTGCCAGCATGAGCGGGAGGGCCGGGGAGACCCAGTACTTC. The encoded protein is CASMSGRAGETQYF.

This chain uses TRBV2 with TRBJ2-7; 8 nucleotides align to TRBD2. The V gene's germline CDR1 is SNHLY and CDR2 FYNNEI. The V segment lost 0 bases and the J segment 7 bases; nucleotides outside the gene matches: 8. The CDR3 has 15 amino acids. The CDR3 DNA sequence: TGTGCCAGCAGTGAAGCGTCGGGGGGGGCCCGTGAGCAGTACTTC. It codes for CASSEASGGAREQYF.

This chain links TRBV28 with TRBJ1-5; 7 nucleotides line up with TRBD1. The germline V gene has CDR1 MDHEN and CDR2 SYDVKM. Trimming took 5 bases from V and 7 from J; bases not matched to a gene: 8. This CDR3 is built from 14 residues. CDR3: CASSPQGIRQPQHF. The DNA for the CDR3 is TGTGCCAGCAGTCCACAGGGGATACGGCAGCCCCAGCATTTT.

The sample holds one count of this clone. J is TRBJ1-3 and V is TRBV18, with D perhaps TRBD1 (5 bases). V was cut by 2 bases and J by 2 bases, with 10 bases left in between. This CDR3 has 15 amino acids. CDR1 KGHSH and CDR2 LQKENI come from the germline V gene. The CDR3 nucleotides are TGTGCCAGCTCACCAGCGCAGGGTGCTGGAAACACCATATATTTT. This gives the protein CASSPAQGAGNTIYF.

The chain carries TRBV9 and TRBJ1-1; D is unclear. The CDR3 loop spans 13 amino acids. Trimming pared 0 bases from V and 5 bases from J, leaving 8 bases between. Germline V CDR1 and CDR2: SGDLS, YYNGEE. The CDR3: CASSVATGTEAFF. The CDR3, as DNA: TGTGCCAGCAGCGTAGCTACGGGGACTGAAGCTTTCTTT. Looking up the rest from reference TRBV9 and TRBJ1-1 gives the full variable domain: DSGVTQTPKHLITATGQRVTLRCSPRSGDLSVYWYQQSLDQGLQFLIQYYNGEERAKGNILERFSAQQFPDLHSELNLSSLELGDSALYFCASSVATGTEAFFGQGTRLTVV.

The V gene is TRBV30, the J gene TRBJ2-7; 7 bases agree with TRBD2. Germline CDR1 is GTSNPN and CDR2 is SVGIG (reference sequence). V dropped 5 bases and J dropped 7; count of bases not matched to a gene: 8. The CDR3 runs 12 residues. This CDR3 reads CAWAPWEGEQYF. The DNA of the CDR3 is TGTGCCTGGGCCCCCTGGGAGGGAGAGCAGTACTTC.

V is TRBV18 and J is TRBJ2-5; TRBD1 matches at 7 bases. CDR1 KGHSH and CDR2 LQKENI come from the germline V gene. The CDR3 has 14 amino acids. The trim removed 8 bases at V and 4 bases at J, leaving 10 bases unmatched. CDR3 loop: CASRRGDSRETQYF. CDR3 bases: TGTGCCAGCCGTCGAGGGGACAGCCGAGAGACCCAGTACTTC.

This clone was counted between two and nine times. The V gene is TRBV19, the J gene TRBJ2-7; 8 bases are shared with TRBD1. This CDR3 has 13 amino acids. In germline, CDR1 is LNHDA, CDR2 SQIVND (reference sequence). Trimming took 5 bases from V and 4 from J; bases not matched to a gene: 4. CDR3 in amino acids: CASSFTGGYEQYV. CDR3 DNA: TGTGCCAGTAGTTTTACAGGGGGGTACGAGCAGTACGTC.

In the case of this clone: Distinct nucleotide sequences in the sample also encode this CDR3. The chain recombines TRBV24-1 with TRBJ2-3; maybe TRBD1 (6 bases). Per the germline V gene, CDR1 is KGHDR and CDR2 is SFDVKD. Trimming removed 1 base at V and 2 bases at J, with 9 bases between. This CDR3 is built from 15 residues. The DNA of the CDR3 is TGTGCCACCAGTGATTTAAGACAGGACACAGATACGCAGTATTTT. This translates into CATSDLRQDTDTQYF.

The chain recombines TRBV7-9 with TRBJ2-2; no firm D call. The CDR3 runs 14 residues. Germline assignment: CDR1 SEHNR and CDR2 FQNEAQ (reference sequence). With 2 bases removed from V and 1 base from J, the gap between germline ends came to 5 bases. CDR3 residues: CASSLYRNTGELFF. The CDR3 DNA follows: TGTGCCAGCAGCTTATACAGGAACACCGGGGAGCTGTTTTTT. Looking up the rest from reference TRBV7-9 and TRBJ2-2 gives the full variable domain: DTGVSQNPRHKITKRGQNVTFRCDPISEHNRLYWYRQTLGQGPEFLTYFQNEAQLEKSRLLSDRFSAERPKGSFSTLEIQRTEQGDSAMYLCASSLYRNTGELFFGEGSRLTVL.